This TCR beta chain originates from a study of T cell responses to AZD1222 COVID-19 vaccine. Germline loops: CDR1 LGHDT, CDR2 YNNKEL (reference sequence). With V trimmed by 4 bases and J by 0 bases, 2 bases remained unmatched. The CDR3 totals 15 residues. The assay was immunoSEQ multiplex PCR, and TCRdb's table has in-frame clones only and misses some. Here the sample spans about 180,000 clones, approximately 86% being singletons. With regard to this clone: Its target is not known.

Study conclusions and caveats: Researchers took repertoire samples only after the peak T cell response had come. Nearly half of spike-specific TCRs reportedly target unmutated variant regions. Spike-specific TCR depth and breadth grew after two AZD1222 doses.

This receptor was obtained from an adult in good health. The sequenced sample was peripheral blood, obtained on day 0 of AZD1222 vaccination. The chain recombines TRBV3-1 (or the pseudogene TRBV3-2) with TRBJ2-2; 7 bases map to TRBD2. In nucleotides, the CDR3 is TGTGCCAGCAGCCCGAGCGGGGCGAACACCGGGGAGCTGTTTTTT. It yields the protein CASSPSGANTGELFF.